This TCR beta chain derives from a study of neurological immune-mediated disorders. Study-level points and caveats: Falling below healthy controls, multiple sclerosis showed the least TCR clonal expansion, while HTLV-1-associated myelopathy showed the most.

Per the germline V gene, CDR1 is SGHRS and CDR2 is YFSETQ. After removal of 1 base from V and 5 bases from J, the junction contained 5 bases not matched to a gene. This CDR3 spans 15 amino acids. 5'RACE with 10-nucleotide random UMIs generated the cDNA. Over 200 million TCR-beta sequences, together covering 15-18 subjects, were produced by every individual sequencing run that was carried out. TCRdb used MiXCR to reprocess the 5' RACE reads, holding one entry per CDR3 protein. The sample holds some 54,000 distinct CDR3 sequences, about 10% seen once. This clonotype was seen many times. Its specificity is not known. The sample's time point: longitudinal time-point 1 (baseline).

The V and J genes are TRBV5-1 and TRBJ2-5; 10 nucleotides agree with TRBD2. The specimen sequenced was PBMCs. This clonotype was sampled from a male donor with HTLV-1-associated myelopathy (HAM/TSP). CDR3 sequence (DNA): TGCGCCAGCAGCTTGTCTCCGACTAGCGGGGAGACCCAGTACTTC. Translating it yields CASSLSPTSGETQYF.